This passage covers 22 T cell receptor beta chains from one sample sequenced in a study of OX40 agonist ivuxolimab in advanced cancers. The data were produced by immunoSEQ multiplex PCR, yet TCRdb's version contains in-frame clones alone and is incomplete. The table includes approximately 15,000 clones, roughly 81% detected once. The material sequenced was CD4+ or CD8+ T cells sorted from blood, taken in a trial of the OX40 agonist ivuxolimab. The receptors here all came from an adult with an advanced solid tumor such as melanoma, head and neck, liver or kidney cancer.

The J gene is TRBJ2-4, the V gene TRBV9; D possibly corresponds to TRBD1 (6 bases). Germline CDR1 is SGDLS and CDR2 is YYNGEE. Between the trimmed V and J ends, which lost 0 bases and 6 bases, there was a span of 13 bases. This CDR3 comprises 15 residues. CDR3 DNA: TGTGCCAGCAGCGTAGAGGGACACACCGGAAACATTCAGTACTTC. It encodes CASSVEGHTGNIQYF.

V usage is TRBV19 and J usage is TRBJ1-4, with a possible D match to TRBD1 (6 bases). There are 16 residues in the CDR3. Germline V gives CDR1 LNHDA, CDR2 SQIVND (reference sequence). The V gene lost 3 bases and the J gene lost 3 bases, with 14 bases spanning the gap. The CDR3 sequence: CASSIRVQGPNEKLFF. The CDR3 DNA reads as TGTGCCAGTAGTATTAGGGTACAGGGACCTAATGAAAAACTGTTTTTT. The full variable domain, rest sourced from reference TRBV19 and TRBJ1-4, is DGGITQSPKYLFRKEGQNVTLSCEQNLNHDAMYWYRQDPGQGLRLIYYSQIVNDFQKGDIAEGYSVSREKKESFPLTVTSAQKNPTAFYLCASSIRVQGPNEKLFFGSGTQLSVL.

V gene TRBV7-2 combines with J gene TRBJ1-1; 8 positions agree with TRBD1. Germline V lookup: CDR1 SGHTA, CDR2 FQGNSA. This CDR3 is 15 amino acids long. V shed 1 base and J 6 bases; nucleotides not matched to a gene: 7. Written as DNA, the CDR3 is TGTGCCAGCAGCTTAGTTGGGCGGACAGGGCCTGAAGCTTTCTTT. Translation gives CASSLVGRTGPEAFF.

V usage is TRBV4-1 and J usage is TRBJ1-6; D is uncertain. CDR1 is MGHRA and CDR2 is YSYEKL in the germline V gene. CDR3 size: 16 residues. V shed 4 bases and J shed 7 bases, with 17 bases lying between them. The CDR3: CASSLTETAGNSPLHF. CDR3 nucleotides: TGCGCCAGCAGCCTGACGGAGACCGCCGGGAATTCACCCCTCCACTTT.

The genes are TRBV5-6 and TRBJ2-1; 10 positions match TRBD2. The CDR3 covers 14 residues. The trim removed 7 bases at V and 5 bases at J, leaving 6 bases unmatched. Germline V gene sequence: CDR1 SGHDT, CDR2 YYEEEE. The CDR3 DNA sequence: TGTGCCAGCGTCAGCGGGAGGGCCAACAATGAGCAGTTCTTC. It specifies CASVSGRANNEQFF. Drawing the rest from reference TRBV5-6 and TRBJ2-1, the complete variable domain is DAGVTQSPTHLIKTRGQQVTLRCSPKSGHDTVSWYQQALGQGPQFIFQYYEEEERQRGNFPDRFSGHQFPNYSSELNVNALLLGDSALYLCASVSGRANNEQFFGPGTRLTVL.

This chain links TRBV29-1 with TRBJ2-7; 8 bases are shared with TRBD1. Germline V gene sequence: CDR1 SQVTM, CDR2 ANQGSEA. This CDR3 is built from 12 residues. V trimming: 4 bases; J trimming: 5 bases; junction bases outside the gene matches: 4. CDR3 in amino acids: CSVVQGADEQYF. The CDR3 nucleotides read TGCAGCGTTGTTCAGGGGGCTGACGAGCAGTACTTC.

Turning to this clone: Other DNA sequences in this sample translate to the same CDR3. The CDR3 coding sequence is TGTGCCAGCAGCCAGTACAGTTACGAGCAGTACTTC. Residues: CASSQYSYEQYF. V and J are TRBV14 and TRBJ2-7, with D uncertain. The V end was cut by 3 bases, the J end by 4 bases, with 7 bases between. CDR1 and CDR2 (germline): SGHDN, FVKESK. The CDR3 spans 12 residues.

The genes are TRBV19 and TRBJ2-1; 7 bases align to TRBD2. Germline V gene data show CDR1 as LNHDA and CDR2 as SQIVND (reference sequence). Germline trimming cut 2 bases from V and 6 bases from J; bases unmatched to any gene: 4. The CDR3 is made up of 14 amino acids. CDR3 DNA sequence: TGTGCCAGTAGTATACCTTGGGGGGGCAATGAGCAGTTCTTC. It yields the protein CASSIPWGGNEQFF.

This clone occurred a few times. The chain has TRBV27 and TRBJ2-7; TRBD1 aligns across 8 bases. Germline V lookup: CDR1 MNHEY, CDR2 SMNVEV (reference sequence). This CDR3 spans 14 amino acids. Trimming cost V 5 bases and J 4 bases; bases outside gene matches: 7. The CDR3 bases are TGTGCCAGCAGTACGACAGGGGTGGTATACGAGCAGTACTTC. It encodes CASSTTGVVYEQYF.

V usage is TRBV14 and J usage is TRBJ2-5, with D unclear. The CDR3 has 12 residues. The germline V gene has CDR1 SGHDN and CDR2 FVKESK. Trimming pared 0 bases from V and 5 bases from J, leaving 4 bases between. The CDR3 sequence: CASSQDWETQYF. In DNA form, the CDR3 reads TGTGCCAGCAGCCAAGATTGGGAGACCCAGTACTTC. The entire variable domain, with the rest obtained from reference TRBV14 and TRBJ2-5, is as follows: EAGVTQFPSHSVIEKGQTVTLRCDPISGHDNLYWYRRVMGKEIKFLLHFVKESKQDESGMPNNRFLAERTGGTYSTLKVQPAELEDSGVYFCASSQDWETQYFGPGTRLLVL.

The V call is TRBV28, the J call TRBJ1-2; D is possibly TRBD1 (6 bases). This CDR3 region has 12 residues. Germline CDR1 MDHEN, CDR2 SYDVKM. V lost 3 bases and J lost 8, with 10 bases in between. This CDR3 reads CASSFGGLGYTF. The CDR3 bases are TGTGCCAGCAGTTTCGGGGGGCTCGGCTACACCTTC.

The chain combines TRBV10-2 with TRBJ1-2; D gene uncertain. CDR1 is WSHSY, CDR2 SAAADI, per germline. The CDR3 totals 14 residues. Trimming stripped 4 bases from V and 3 bases from J, with 12 bases between. The CDR3 reads CASSGRTEDYGYTF. The CDR3 nucleotides read TGCGCCAGCAGTGGAAGGACGGAGGACTATGGCTACACCTTC.

This clone was counted a few times. The chain couples TRBV29-1 to TRBJ1-1; D is unresolved. This CDR3 has 10 amino acids. Germline V gene lookup returns CDR1 SQVTM and CDR2 ANQGSEA. The V end lost 7 bases, the J end lost 8 bases, and 11 bases lay between the germline ends. DNA of the CDR3: TGCAGCGCCGATACGGGAGAAGCTTTCTTT. This gives the protein CSADTGEAFF.

The J gene is TRBJ2-7, the V gene TRBV29-1; D may be TRBD1 or TRBD2 (6 bases each). The CDR3 loop spans 13 amino acids. Germline V gene lookup returns CDR1 SQVTM and CDR2 ANQGSEA. V lost 7 bases to trimming and J lost 2 bases, with 15 bases between them. CDR3 protein: CSGWIGGTYEQYF. The CDR3 DNA is TGCAGCGGATGGATAGGGGGGACCTACGAGCAGTACTTC.

CDR3 coding DNA: TGTGCCAGCAGTTTCGGACAGGGTATCAACGAGCAGTACTTC. Residues: CASSFGQGINEQYF. The rearrangement links TRBV6-5 to TRBJ2-7; 8 positions agree with TRBD1. CDR1 and CDR2 (germline): MNHEY, SVGAGI. V was pared by 4 bases and J by 5 bases, with 7 bases of the junction left unmatched. The CDR3 covers 14 residues.

The chain recombines TRBV11-2 with TRBJ2-7; maybe TRBD1 (6 bases). V was pared by 3 bases and J by 6 bases, with 15 bases between. The length of the CDR3 is 14 residues. The germline V gene has CDR1 SGHAT and CDR2 FQNNGV. The CDR3: CASSLVTGYGEQYF. For the CDR3, the DNA is TGTGCCAGCAGCTTGGTAACAGGGTACGGCGAGCAGTACTTC.

The chain joins TRBV5-6 to TRBJ2-1; either TRBD1 or TRBD2 may fit D (5 bases each). The CDR3 has 16 amino acids. The V end lost 4 bases, the J end lost 6 bases, and 20 bases lay between the germline ends. From germline, CDR1 is SGHDT and CDR2 YYEEEE. CDR3 nucleotides: TGTGCCAGCAGCGGAGACCGGGACCCAGGGAGCAATGAGCAGTTCTTC. Amino acid sequence: CASSGDRDPGSNEQFF. The full variable domain, rest sourced from reference TRBV5-6 and TRBJ2-1, is DAGVTQSPTHLIKTRGQQVTLRCSPKSGHDTVSWYQQALGQGPQFIFQYYEEEERQRGNFPDRFSGHQFPNYSSELNVNALLLGDSALYLCASSGDRDPGSNEQFFGPGTRLTVL.

The chain is built from TRBV9 and TRBJ2-1; 11 bases match TRBD2. The CDR3 has 15 residues. V was clipped by 4 bases and J by 6 bases; unmatched bases: 6. Germline V CDR1 and CDR2: SGDLS, YYNGEE. CDR3 coding DNA: TGTGCCAGCAGCTTCACTAGCGGGAGATCCAATGAGCAGTTCTTC. Translated: CASSFTSGRSNEQFF.

The CDR3 region is CASSYGSSGVAGELFF. For the CDR3, the DNA is TGTGCCAGCAGTTACGGTTCTAGCGGGGTAGCCGGGGAGCTGTTTTTT. The chain combines TRBV6-5 with TRBJ2-2, with 9 bases identical to TRBD2. The CDR3 has 16 residues. The trim removed 2 bases at V and 6 bases at J, leaving 7 bases unmatched. CDR1 and CDR2 (germline): MNHEY, SVGAGI.

The genes are TRBV9 and TRBJ1-3; tentative D call: TRBD1 (5 bases). The V gene's germline CDR1 is SGDLS and CDR2 YYNGEE. Trimming took off 4 bases at V and 0 bases at J, with 11 bases between the two ends. CDR3 size: 15 residues. CDR3 nucleotide sequence: TGTGCCAGCAGCCCCAGCGGGGGCTCTGGAAACACCATATATTTT. It specifies CASSPSGGSGNTIYF. Complete variable domain (other parts from reference TRBV9 and TRBJ1-3): DSGVTQTPKHLITATGQRVTLRCSPRSGDLSVYWYQQSLDQGLQFLIQYYNGEERAKGNILERFSAQQFPDLHSELNLSSLELGDSALYFCASSPSGGSGNTIYFGEGSWLTVV.

A single count supports this clone. The chain links TRBV11-1 to TRBJ2-1, with 9 bases identical to TRBD1. This CDR3 is built from 14 residues. Germline CDR1 SGHAT, CDR2 FQDESV (reference sequence). V gave up 10 bases and J gave up 3 bases; unmatched junction bases: 7. CDR3 sequence: CATAGTGNYNEQFF. CDR3 in DNA: TGTGCCACTGCCGGGACAGGGAACTACAATGAGCAGTTCTTC.

The rearrangement joins TRBV9 to TRBJ2-3; unclear D gene. V lost 8 bases, J lost 1 base, and 11 bases lay in between. The CDR3 covers 13 residues. CDR1 and CDR2 (germline): SGDLS, YYNGEE. CDR3 DNA sequence: TGTGCCAGTAGTTCGCCTCGCACAGATACGCAGTATTTT. This codes for CASSSPRTDTQYF.